This TCR beta chain derives from a study of T cells after yellow fever vaccination. Study in general: The SMART-Seq v4 Ultra Low Input method served to prepare the low-cell-number fractions.

Germline V gene data show CDR1 as SEHNR and CDR2 as FQNEAQ (reference sequence). Trimming cost V 1 base and J 4 bases; bases outside gene matches: 2. The CDR3 has 15 residues. In its sample, this clonotype was seen a few times. TCR cDNA was made by 5'RACE template switching, adding a universal primer site and UMIs. Each CDR3 protein is one row after TCRdb ran MiXCR on the 5' RACE reads. The table lists hundreds of thousands of distinct CDR3 sequences, 15% to 20% of them singletons. V and J are TRBV7-9 and TRBJ2-3; TRBD2 matches 10 bases. Sequences were derived from PBMCs, sampled 15 days after the yellow fever booster vaccination. This sequence was found in a man aged 30 to 39 who received the YFV17D yellow fever vaccine. The CDR3 spells CASSLGSGRPDTQYF. The CDR3 bases are TGTGCCAGCAGCTTAGGTAGCGGGAGGCCAGATACGCAGTATTTT. The whole variable domain, filled in from reference TRBV7-9 and TRBJ2-3, reads DTGVSQNPRHKITKRGQNVTFRCDPISEHNRLYWYRQTLGQGPEFLTYFQNEAQLEKSRLLSDRFSAERPKGSFSTLEIQRTEQGDSAMYLCASSLGSGRPDTQYFGPGTRLTVL.